These 21 T cell receptor beta chains were all obtained from the same sample, sequenced in a study of T cells in localized non-small cell lung cancer. Using immunoSEQ multiplex PCR, the repertoire was profiled, and TCRdb retains in-frame clones only, with some absent. The sample has about 26,000 clones, approximately 78% seen once. The sequencing here drew on peripheral blood, taken before any cancer treatment. Receptor source: a woman aged 40-69 years with stage I lung adenocarcinoma.

The chain carries TRBV4-1 and TRBJ2-5; a weak D match, TRBD1 (9 bases). Trimming removed 5 bases from V and 5 bases from J, with 21 bases in between. CDR3 length equals 16 residues. Looked up from germline, CDR1 is MGHRA and CDR2 is YSYEKL. In nucleotides, the CDR3 is TGCGCCAGCAGCTACGGGGGGGACAGGGTTGGGGAGACCCAGTACTTC. Translated: CASSYGGDRVGETQYF.

This clone has just a few counts. The CDR3 DNA reads TGTGCCAGCAGTCGTTCTATGGGGCGGCTTAGCACAGATACGCAGTATTTT. It yields the protein CASSRSMGRLSTDTQYF. V gene TRBV5-4 combines with J gene TRBJ2-3; tentatively, D is TRBD1 (5 bases). Germline CDR1 and CDR2: SGHNT and YYREEE (reference sequence). This CDR3 contains 17 residues. V lost 5 bases and J lost 0, with 19 bases in between. Looking up the rest from reference TRBV5-4 and TRBJ2-3 gives the full variable domain: ETGVTQSPTHLIKTRGQQVTLRCSSQSGHNTVSWYQQALGQGPQFIFQYYREEENGRGNFPPRFSGLQFPNYSSELNVNALELDDSALYLCASSRSMGRLSTDTQYFGPGTRLTVL.

This sequence joins TRBV5-4 and TRBJ2-5, with 9 positions matching TRBD1. The CDR3 runs 13 residues. Trimming at V came to 4 bases and at J to 4 bases, leaving 2 bases not matched to a gene. The germline V gene encodes CDR1 SGHNT and CDR2 YYREEE (reference sequence). Here the CDR3 DNA reads TGTGCCAGCAGCAAGACAGGGGGAGAGACCCAGTACTTC. It specifies CASSKTGGETQYF.

The rearrangement uses TRBV29-1 and TRBJ2-2; 8 positions agree with TRBD1. This CDR3 region has 14 residues. V lost 5 bases and J lost 1; bases outside the gene matches: 3. Germline-derived CDR1 and CDR2 are SQVTM and ANQGSEA. The CDR3 loop is CSVLGQENTGELFF. CDR3 DNA: TGCAGCGTTTTGGGACAGGAGAACACCGGGGAGCTGTTTTTT.

The rearrangement joins TRBV9 to TRBJ1-2, with D perhaps TRBD1 (6 bases). The CDR3 has 14 amino acids. Germline V gene sequence: CDR1 SGDLS, CDR2 YYNGEE. The germline V and J ends were trimmed by 1 base and 5 bases, with 12 bases remaining between them. The CDR3 sequence: CASSVYGGGYGYTF. CDR3 nucleotides: TGTGCCAGCAGCGTATACGGGGGCGGGTATGGCTACACCTTC.

There are a few counts of this clone. This chain links TRBV19 with TRBJ2-2, with D unclear. V shed 3 bases and J shed 9 bases, with 8 bases lying between them. This CDR3 has 12 amino acids. Germline CDR1 and CDR2: LNHDA and SQIVND (reference sequence). The CDR3 region has the DNA TGTGCCAGTAGTATTCCTGTGAGGGAGCTGTTTTTT. It translates to CASSIPVRELFF.

The chain uses TRBV4-3 and TRBJ2-3; maybe TRBD1 (5 bases). The CDR3 sequence is 15 residues long. CDR1 and CDR2 from the germline V gene are LGHNA and YSLEER. Trimming left V 0 bases short and J 6 bases short, with 13 bases between. The CDR3 reads CASSQDGAGMDTQYF. The CDR3 nucleotides are TGCGCCAGCAGCCAAGATGGGGCAGGGATGGATACGCAGTATTTT.

The chain joins TRBV7-9 to TRBJ1-5; TRBD1 matches at 8 bases. The germline gives CDR1 SEHNR, CDR2 FQNEAQ (reference sequence). The junction had 2 bases not matched to a gene; V was cut back by 5 bases and J by 5 bases. CDR3 length equals 13 residues. The CDR3 nucleotides read TGTGCCAGCAGCCCGACAGGGGATCAGCCCCAGCATTTT. Protein sequence: CASSPTGDQPQHF.

V is TRBV19 and J is TRBJ1-1, with D perhaps matching TRBD1 (6 bases). V was cut by 3 bases and J by 6 bases, with 11 bases left in between. Germline V lookup: CDR1 LNHDA, CDR2 SQIVND (reference sequence). The CDR3 loop spans 13 amino acids. CDR3 region: CASSIRGDAEAFF. The CDR3 nucleotides are TGTGCCAGTAGTATTAGGGGGGACGCTGAAGCTTTCTTT.

The rearrangement joins TRBV14 to TRBJ1-2; no definite D call. The CDR3 is 12 amino acids. Germline CDR1 and CDR2: SGHDN and FVKESK. The germline V and J ends were trimmed by 0 bases and 14 bases, with 13 bases remaining between them. CDR3 DNA sequence: TGTGCCAGCAGCCAAGATACACCGTCTGCGACCTTC. Protein: CASSQDTPSATF.

The chain employs TRBV19 and TRBJ2-1; 7 bases map to TRBD2. Germline loops: CDR1 LNHDA, CDR2 SQIVND (reference sequence). V trimming: 6 bases; J trimming: 4 bases; junction bases outside the gene matches: 6. CDR3 size: 14 residues. CDR3 DNA sequence: TGTGCCAGTAGGTTTGGGGAGGGTTACAATGAGCAGTTCTTC. It encodes CASRFGEGYNEQFF.

The gene calls are TRBV19 and TRBJ1-5; TRBD1 is a possible D gene (5 bases). Germline values: CDR1 LNHDA, CDR2 SQIVND (reference sequence). Trimming stripped 7 bases from V and 7 bases from J, with 17 bases between. The CDR3 covers 14 residues. The DNA for the CDR3 is TGTGCCAGTACCTTCGGGAGGGGATACCAGCCCCAGCATTTT. Its translation is CASTFGRGYQPQHF.

V and J are TRBV29-1 and TRBJ2-7; 8 positions match TRBD2. Per the germline V gene, CDR1 is SQVTM and CDR2 is ANQGSEA. J was trimmed by 0 bases and V by 5 bases; bases with no gene match: 9. The CDR3 is 15 amino acids. This chain's CDR3 is CSVLKRGFSSYEQYF. CDR3 bases: TGCAGCGTTCTGAAGCGGGGGTTCAGCTCCTACGAGCAGTACTTC.

The chain couples TRBV6-5 to TRBJ1-3; maybe TRBD1 (5 bases). Germline CDR1 and CDR2: MNHEY and SVGAGI. With 4 bases removed from V and 3 bases from J, the gap between germline ends came to 16 bases. This CDR3 region has 16 residues. The CDR3 region has the DNA TGTGCCAGCAGTTCCCCGGGCTGGGGGAGTGGAAACACCATATATTTT. Protein sequence: CASSSPGWGSGNTIYF.

This clone was picked up one time. As DNA, the CDR3 is TGCGCCAGCAGCGAAAGAGCCGGGCGGGGGCCCCAGCATTTT. The encoded protein is CASSERAGRGPQHF. The genes are TRBV4-3 and TRBJ1-5; no definite D call. V lost 5 bases, J lost 9 bases, and 17 bases lay in between. The CDR3 has 14 residues. Germline lookup yields CDR1 LGHNA and CDR2 YSLEER.

This clone occurred a few times. The chain carries TRBV9 and TRBJ2-7, with a tentative D call TRBD1 (6 bases). Trimming cost V 0 bases and J 4 bases, with 14 bases left between them. The germline V gene encodes CDR1 SGDLS and CDR2 YYNGEE. The CDR3 is 15 residues long. The CDR3 sequence: CASSVDWGQGYEQYF. The CDR3 DNA follows: TGTGCCAGCAGCGTAGACTGGGGGCAGGGATACGAGCAGTACTTC.

The chain employs TRBV5-4 and TRBJ2-2; D not resolved. The CDR3 is 16 residues long. V gave up 4 bases and J gave up 3 bases, with 16 bases separating them. Per the germline V gene, CDR1 is SGHNT and CDR2 is YYREEE (reference sequence). The CDR3 DNA reads as TGTGCCAGCAGCGCCCCACGAGGAGTTGACACCGGGGAGCTGTTTTTT. Translation gives CASSAPRGVDTGELFF.

The CDR3 is CASSSNPGGAETQYF. In DNA form, the CDR3 reads TGCGCCAGCAGCTCAAACCCCGGGGGCGCGGAGACCCAGTACTTC. This chain connects TRBV5-1 to TRBJ2-5; D tentatively reads TRBD1 or TRBD2 (6 bases each). Looked up from germline, CDR1 is SGHRS and CDR2 is YFSETQ. Trimming took off 3 bases at V and 5 bases at J, with 17 bases between the two ends. This CDR3 spans 15 amino acids.

As DNA, the CDR3 is TGTGCCAGCTCACCACCGGCGGGGCTCGGCACTGAAGCTTTCTTT. Translating it yields CASSPPAGLGTEAFF. The rearrangement joins TRBV18 to TRBJ1-1, with D possibly being TRBD1 (5 bases). CDR3 length: 15 residues. From germline, CDR1 is KGHSH and CDR2 LQKENI. The V and J ends lost 0 bases and 4 bases respectively, with 12 bases between them.

The genes are TRBV5-1 and TRBJ1-2; 11 nucleotides agree with TRBD1. This CDR3 has 16 amino acids. V trimming: 3 bases; J trimming: 5 bases; junction bases outside the gene matches: 9. Germline assignment: CDR1 SGHRS and CDR2 YFSETQ. CDR3 sequence: CASSSVPGQGGYGYTF. The CDR3 region has the DNA TGCGCCAGCAGCTCGGTTCCGGGACAGGGGGGATATGGCTACACCTTC.

This chain uses TRBV5-1 with TRBJ2-7; 10 bases align to TRBD1. The CDR3 spans 15 residues. With 4 bases clipped from V and 4 bases from J, the junction kept 8 bases outside the gene matches. CDR1 and CDR2 (germline): SGHRS, YFSETQ. In DNA form, the CDR3 reads TGCGCCAGCAGCCCGACGGGACAGGGGTCGTACGAGCAGTACTTC. Its protein is CASSPTGQGSYEQYF.